This TCR beta chain was observed in a study of cytomegalovirus exposure and HLA in healthy donors. Note on this clone: The antigen is undetermined.

Study-wide findings and caveats: Solely CMV serostatus was available to characterize immune exposure. In a later analysis, compared with equally common non-associated chains, HLA-associated beta chains were more expanded.

This CDR3 has 16 residues. Looked up from germline, CDR1 is MNHNY and CDR2 is SVGAGI (reference sequence). Unmatched junction bases numbered 6, after V lost 5 bases and J lost 1 base. PCR primers comprised 60 Vbeta and 13 Jbeta primers. This table comes from immunoSEQ multiplex PCR, and its TCRdb copy is limited to in-frame clones, with some not included. Of about 160,000 clones in the sample, 60% to 85% are singletons; the top ten hold 3% to 3.5%. The chain has TRBV6-6 and TRBJ2-4; 9 nucleotides align to TRBD2. The sequence derives from a woman aged 40 to 55 in good health and CMV-seronegative. Sequencing input: PBMCs. In nucleotides, the CDR3 is TGTGCCAGCAGTCCGAGCGGGGGGAGGGCCAAAAACATTCAGTACTTC. Its protein product is CASSPSGGRAKNIQYF.